These T cell receptor beta chains were read from a single sample in a study of beta chain features in type 1 diabetes. Produced via immunoSEQ multiplex PCR; TCRdb's table is partial and in-frame only. The sample lists roughly 730,000 clones; about an eighth were seen once. The sequencing input was naive CD4+ T cells from blood. The origin of the receptors is a man aged 18 to 30 with type 1 diabetes. Each CDR3 is given with its conserved first and last residue. D genes are given only for firm matches. Only part of the rows carry a size: once, few, many, or a class if the clone is expanded.

CDR3nt,CDR3aa,d_gene,j_gene,v_gene,abundance
TGTGCCAGCAGCGGGGGGCCGGGTGAAGCTTTCTTT,CASSGGPGEAFF,.,TRBJ1-1,TRBV5-6,.
TGTGCCAGCAGTTACACAGGGGATGAGCAGTTCTTC,CASSYTGDEQFF,TRBD1,TRBJ2-1,TRBV6-6,.
TGTGCCAGCAGCGTAGCCAACTATGGCTACACCTTC,CASSVANYGYTF,.,TRBJ1-2,TRBV9,.
TGTGCCAGCAGCCTACGACAGGGAGGTTGGGAGACCCAGTACTTC,CASSLRQGGWETQYF,.,TRBJ2-5,TRBV5-6,.
TGTGCCAGCAGCCACTACAGGGGGCAGAGCACAGATACGCAGTATTTT,CASSHYRGQSTDTQYF,TRBD1,TRBJ2-3,TRBV14,few
TGTGCCAGTAGTGACTACGGGATTAGCACAGATACGCAGTATTTT,CASSDYGISTDTQYF,.,TRBJ2-3,TRBV19,few
TGTGCCAGCGGGACAGTTCAAGAGACCCAGTACTTC,CASGTVQETQYF,TRBD1,TRBJ2-5,TRBV2,few
TGTGCCAGCAGCTTCGGGGCGGCCCAGTACTTC,CASSFGAAQYF,.,TRBJ2-5,TRBV7-2,.
TGCAGCGTCCAAAGAGGGGTGGGGAGCAATCAGCCCCAGCATTTT,CSVQRGVGSNQPQHF,.,TRBJ1-5,TRBV29-1,few
TGCGCCAGCAGCTTGGGGGGCAAGCTTCCGTTGGACGAGCAGTACTTC,CASSLGGKLPLDEQYF,.,TRBJ2-7,TRBV5-1,.
TGTGCCAGCAGCTTAGTAGGGTCTGGAAACACCATATATTTT,CASSLVGSGNTIYF,.,TRBJ1-3,TRBV7-2,.
TGCGCCAGCAGCCAAGAGGGCATTGGCAGGGGGGACACTGAAGCTTTCTTT,CASSQEGIGRGDTEAFF,TRBD1,TRBJ1-1,TRBV4-1,.
TGTGCCTGGAGTGTACAGGGAGTCCTATTTGGCTACACCTTC,CAWSVQGVLFGYTF,.,TRBJ1-2,TRBV30,.
TGCAGCGTTGTCAGCGGTAGCAGTCCTACCGGGGAGCTGTTTTTT,CSVVSGSSPTGELFF,.,TRBJ2-2,TRBV29-1,.
TGTGCCAGCAGTGTCAGCGGGTACGAGCAGTACTTC,CASSVSGYEQYF,.,TRBJ2-7,TRBV6-5,.
TGTGCCAGCTTCGCGACCGGGGTGAATCAGCCCCAGCATTTT,CASFATGVNQPQHF,.,TRBJ1-5,TRBV2,.
TGTGCCAGCAGTTACGGTCAGGGACGGGGAGAGACCCAGTACTTC,CASSYGQGRGETQYF,.,TRBJ2-5,TRBV6-5,.
TGCAGCGTCGGACAGTCGACCACTGAAGCTTTCTTT,CSVGQSTTEAFF,.,TRBJ1-1,TRBV29-1,few
TGTGCCAGCAGCTTGATTCTAGGGGGACACAATGAGCAGTTCTTC,CASSLILGGHNEQFF,.,TRBJ2-1,TRBV7-9,few
TGTGCCAGCAGTGCGCGCATTTGGCAGTACTTC,CASSARIWQYF,.,TRBJ2-7,TRBV2,few
TGTGCCTGGAGTGTAAAGGGGTCCACCGGGGAGCTGTTTTTT,CAWSVKGSTGELFF,.,TRBJ2-2,TRBV30,.
TGTGCCAGCAGCTTAGCCGGGACAGGGTCAGGCTACACCTTC,CASSLAGTGSGYTF,TRBD1,TRBJ1-2,TRBV7-9,.